The 30 T cell receptor beta chains below come from one sample, sequenced in a study of Graves' ophthalmopathy and Graves' hyperthyroidism. Amplification of TCR beta CDR3 regions used RNA transcripts. HTBI-primed first-round RT-PCR preceded second-round multiplex PCR. From the multiplex PCR reads, TCRdb called clonotypes with MiXCR, one entry per CDR3 protein. The data contain about 1.1 million distinct CDR3 sequences, about two fifths of them seen just once; the ten biggest clones take up over 8.5%. Sequencing input: peripheral blood or thyroid tissue (not recorded which). These receptors originate from an adult man with Graves' hyperthyroidism.

The chain carries TRBV19 and TRBJ2-2, with 9 positions matching TRBD1. V shed 6 bases and J 6 bases; nucleotides not matched to a gene: 8. The CDR3 has 15 residues. CDR1 is LNHDA, CDR2 SQIVND, per germline (reference sequence). The CDR3 sequence is CASRSDRGGAGELFF. The CDR3 DNA sequence: TGTGCCAGTAGATCGGACAGGGGAGGAGCCGGGGAGCTGTTTTTT.

The chain links TRBV29-1 to TRBJ1-1, with 10 positions matching TRBD1. Germline V gene lookup returns CDR1 SQVTM and CDR2 ANQGSEA. The CDR3 is 13 residues long. V shed 6 bases, J shed 4 bases, and the junction held 5 bases outside the gene matches. The CDR3, as DNA: TGCAGCGTCCGGACAGGGGGTGCCACTGAAGCTTTCTTT. This gives the protein CSVRTGGATEAFF.

This clonotype showed up many times. This chain links TRBV9 with TRBJ1-6; D uncertain. Trimming took 0 bases from V and 7 from J, leaving 8 bases between them. CDR1 SGDLS and CDR2 YYNGEE come from the germline V gene. This CDR3 is built from 14 residues. CDR3: CASSVGGENSPLHF. The CDR3 DNA sequence: TGTGCCAGCAGCGTAGGCGGAGAGAATTCACCCCTCCACTTT.

The rearrangement uses TRBV10-3 and TRBJ2-7; TRBD1 agrees at 9 bases. Losses at the gene ends were 2 bases for V and 0 bases for J; bases not matched to a gene: 8. Germline values: CDR1 ENHRY, CDR2 SYGVKD. The CDR3 totals 17 residues. The CDR3 region is CAISEPGTGPSSYEQYF. CDR3 DNA: TGTGCCATCAGTGAGCCCGGGACAGGGCCTAGCTCCTACGAGCAGTACTTC.

This clonotype was observed a few times. CDR3 nucleotides: TGTGCCAGCAGCTCGACAGGGAACCGTGAAAAACTGTTTTTT. Translated: CASSSTGNREKLFF. The chain couples TRBV5-8 to TRBJ1-4; 7 bases map to TRBD1. After removal of 3 bases from V and 7 bases from J, the junction contained 6 bases not matched to a gene. This CDR3 has 14 residues. Germline CDR1 reads SGHTS; CDR2 reads YDEGEE.

As regards this clonotype: Possible read error: a much larger clone is one base away. The gene calls are TRBV9 and TRBJ1-2, with a tentative D call TRBD1 (5 bases). The CDR3 length is 16 residues. V was pared by 3 bases and J by 5 bases, with 20 bases between. Germline V lookup: CDR1 SGDLS, CDR2 YYNGEE. The CDR3: CASSDRGGGFGYGYTF. Written as DNA, the CDR3 is TGTGCCAGCAGCGACCGGGGGGGGGGGTTCGGGTATGGCTACACCTTC.

There are a few counts of this clonotype. J is TRBJ1-2 and V is TRBV4-3; D is possibly TRBD1 (5 bases). V was clipped by 0 bases and J by 4 bases, with 12 bases between them. This CDR3 region has 15 residues. Germline CDR1 LGHNA, CDR2 YSLEER. CDR3 sequence: CASSQDAGRSYGYTF. CDR3 nucleotides: TGCGCCAGCAGCCAAGATGCGGGACGGAGCTATGGCTACACCTTC.

This clonotype was counted between two and nine times. This rearrangement joins TRBV12-3 or TRBV12-4 to TRBJ1-6; no firm D call. This CDR3 is built from 14 residues. The germline V and J ends were trimmed by 1 base and 11 bases, with 12 bases remaining between them. The CDR3 here is CASSLEDWSAPLHF. The CDR3 DNA reads as TGTGCCAGCAGTTTAGAAGATTGGTCGGCACCCCTCCACTTT.

The chain carries TRBV10-3 and TRBJ2-5, with D tentatively TRBD1 or TRBD2 (7 bases each). Trimming took off 7 bases at V and 0 bases at J, with 24 bases between the two ends. CDR3 length: 18 residues. The germline V gene has CDR1 ENHRY and CDR2 SYGVKD. CDR3 in DNA: TGTGCCATCACAGACAGGGAGGGGAACACCGGGGACCAAGAGACCCAGTACTTC. Residues: CAITDREGNTGDQETQYF.

This clonotype was seen a few times. The gene calls are TRBV5-1 and TRBJ1-6, with 7 bases identical to TRBD1. V was clipped by 1 base and J by 5 bases; unmatched bases: 3. Germline-derived CDR1 and CDR2 are SGHRS and YFSETQ. CDR3 length: 15 amino acids. For the CDR3, the DNA is TGCGCCAGCAGCTTGACAGGGGACCATAATTCACCCCTCCACTTT. It encodes CASSLTGDHNSPLHF.

This clonotype was found a few times. This CDR3 is CASSLGQRGNTIYF. The CDR3 region has the DNA TGTGCCAGCAGCCTCGGACAGCGTGGAAACACCATATATTTT. V is TRBV27 and J is TRBJ1-3; possibly TRBD1 for D (6 bases). Trimming pared 6 bases from V and 3 bases from J, leaving 12 bases between. The CDR3 totals 14 residues. Germline V gives CDR1 MNHEY, CDR2 SMNVEV (reference sequence).

This sequence joins TRBV7-9 and TRBJ1-1; D remains unclear. The CDR3 sequence is 13 residues long. The V gene lost 8 bases and the J gene lost 1 base, with 11 bases spanning the gap. Germline lookup yields CDR1 SEHNR and CDR2 FQNEAQ (reference sequence). The CDR3 protein is CASPAAGNTEAFF. DNA of the CDR3: TGTGCCAGCCCCGCGGCAGGGAACACTGAAGCTTTCTTT. The variable domain in full, completed from reference TRBV7-9 and TRBJ1-1, reads DTGVSQNPRHKITKRGQNVTFRCDPISEHNRLYWYRQTLGQGPEFLTYFQNEAQLEKSRLLSDRFSAERPKGSFSTLEIQRTEQGDSAMYLCASPAAGNTEAFFGQGTRLTVV.

The chain joins TRBV11-1 to TRBJ1-1, with D perhaps TRBD1 (6 bases). Trimming took 0 bases from V and 0 from J, leaving 14 bases between them. Germline V lookup: CDR1 SGHAT, CDR2 FQDESV (reference sequence). CDR3 size: 17 residues. The CDR3 bases are TGTGCCAGCAGCTTAGCATTTTGGGGGGGCCTGAACACTGAAGCTTTCTTT. Residues: CASSLAFWGGLNTEAFF.

The chain links TRBV2 to TRBJ1-2; TRBD1 might be the D (5 bases). The CDR3 contains 12 residues. V was shortened by 6 bases and J by 10 bases, with 15 bases between the two germline ends. Germline V CDR1 and CDR2: SNHLY, FYNNEI. The DNA for the CDR3 is TGTGCCAGCAGAGCGGGACTGGGGTCCTACACCTTC. Its protein product is CASRAGLGSYTF. The entire variable domain, with the rest obtained from reference TRBV2 and TRBJ1-2, is as follows: EPEVTQTPSHQVTQMGQEVILRCVPISNHLYFYWYRQILGQKVEFLVSFYNNEISEKSEIFDDQFSVERPDGSNFTLKIRSTKLEDSAMYFCASRAGLGSYTFGSGTRLTVV.

The chain joins TRBV7-2 to TRBJ2-5; perhaps TRBD2 as D (6 bases). The CDR3 is 13 residues long. Germline CDR1 and CDR2: SGHTA and FQGNSA. Trimming shortened V by 5 bases and J by 5 bases, and 12 bases separated the two germline ends. CDR3 amino acids: CASSRSGVETQYF. The CDR3 region has the DNA TGTGCCAGCAGCCGCTCGGGAGTGGAGACCCAGTACTTC.

This chain uses TRBV19 with TRBJ1-3; D is possibly TRBD1 (6 bases). This CDR3 region has 17 residues. Germline V gives CDR1 LNHDA, CDR2 SQIVND (reference sequence). V was trimmed by 8 bases and J by 2 bases, leaving 22 bases between them. The CDR3 bases are TGTGCCAGTGGTCGGGGGCGAGCTTCACAGACTGGAAACACCATATATTTT. Translation gives CASGRGRASQTGNTIYF. The full variable domain, with the rest looked up from reference TRBV19 and TRBJ1-3, is DGGITQSPKYLFRKEGQNVTLSCEQNLNHDAMYWYRQDPGQGLRLIYYSQIVNDFQKGDIAEGYSVSREKKESFPLTVTSAQKNPTAFYLCASGRGRASQTGNTIYFGEGSWLTVV.

V gene TRBV20-1 combines with J gene TRBJ1-2; D call uncertain. The CDR3 is made up of 14 amino acids. V lost 5 bases and J lost 4, with 17 bases in between. Germline assignment: CDR1 DFQATT and CDR2 SNEGSKA (reference sequence). The CDR3, as DNA: TGCAGTGCTGCGGACGGAACCTTCATCTATGGCTACACCTTC. Translation: CSAADGTFIYGYTF.

CDR3 nucleotides: TGTGCCACCAGCAGAGGTGGGACAGGGGTTTCCGGGGAGCTGTTTTTT. This sequence encodes CATSRGGTGVSGELFF. The chain uses TRBV15 and TRBJ2-2; 10 bases map to TRBD1. The CDR3 runs 16 residues. The V and J ends lost 1 base and 6 bases, in that order; junction bases with no gene match: 5. Germline V CDR1 and CDR2: LNHNV, YYDKDF (reference sequence).

This clonotype was detected ten times or more. V usage is TRBV29-1 and J usage is TRBJ2-7, with 8 bases lining up with TRBD1. This CDR3 is 14 amino acids long. V was clipped by 1 base and J by 9 bases; unmatched bases: 11. The germline V gene has CDR1 SQVTM and CDR2 ANQGSEA. The CDR3 spells CSVEVGRGHGGQYF. As DNA, the CDR3 is TGCAGCGTTGAAGTAGGCAGGGGGCATGGCGGGCAGTACTTC.

This clonotype was counted a few times. The chain is built from TRBV12-3 or TRBV12-4 and TRBJ1-3; no reliable D call. The CDR3 loop spans 15 amino acids. V was cut by 7 bases and J by 0 bases, with 13 bases left in between. This chain's CDR3 is CASTARSYSGNTIYF. Written as DNA, the CDR3 is TGTGCCAGCACCGCCAGGAGTTACTCTGGAAACACCATATATTTT.

Points on this clonotype: A much larger clonotype is one base distant, so this may be a read error. The V gene is TRBV20-1, the J gene TRBJ2-7, with a possible D match to TRBD2 (5 bases). This CDR3 region has 10 residues. V was clipped by 6 bases and J by 6 bases, with 9 bases between them. The germline gives CDR1 DFQATT, CDR2 SNEGSKA (reference sequence). The CDR3 DNA reads TGCAGTGCCGCTAGCTCCGAGCAGTACTTC. Protein: CSAASSEQYF.

The chain recombines TRBV30 with TRBJ2-2; D unclear. The germline V and J ends were trimmed by 2 bases and 7 bases, with 2 bases remaining between them. The CDR3 consists of 10 residues. Per the germline V gene, CDR1 is GTSNPN and CDR2 is SVGIG (reference sequence). The CDR3 sequence is CAWSSGELFF. DNA for the CDR3: TGTGCCTGGAGTAGCGGGGAGCTGTTTTTT.

This clonotype was recorded many times. The V and J genes are TRBV7-9 and TRBJ1-1; 7 nucleotides line up with TRBD1. Trimming took 10 bases from V and 3 from J; bases not matched to a gene: 23. CDR1 and CDR2 from the germline V gene are SEHNR and FQNEAQ (reference sequence). The CDR3 is 18 residues long. The CDR3 DNA reads TGTGCCATCCGCGGACAGGAGGGACTTGGGTCCTTAGACACTGAAGCTTTCTTT. It is translated as CAIRGQEGLGSLDTEAFF.

Concerning this clonotype: An end of the junction does not agree with germline; a read error may underlie this. This chain links TRBV10-2 with TRBJ2-7; a weak D match, TRBD1 (6 bases). Germline V CDR1 and CDR2: WSHSY, SAAADI. This CDR3 is 16 amino acids long. The DNA of the CDR3 is TGTGCCAGCAGTACGCTGTATGACAGGTCCCTCTACGAGCAGTACTTC. Its translation is CASSTLYDRSLYEQYF.

The V gene is TRBV7-3, the J gene TRBJ1-6; TRBD1 matches at 10 bases. Germline V gene sequence: CDR1 SGHTA, CDR2 FQGTGA. The CDR3 runs 16 residues. The ends lost 1 base at V and 9 bases at J; junction bases unmatched: 6. CDR3 loop: CASSLRPGQGRSPLHF. DNA for the CDR3: TGTGCCAGCAGCTTAAGGCCGGGACAGGGGCGTTCACCCCTCCACTTT.

There are many counts of this clonotype. The gene calls are TRBV2 and TRBJ1-5; D call uncertain. Per germline, CDR1 SNHLY and CDR2 FYNNEI. With 0 bases removed from V and 2 bases from J, the gap between germline ends came to 14 bases. The CDR3 is 17 residues long. CDR3 loop: CASSEALGVGGNQPQHF. In nucleotides, the CDR3 is TGTGCCAGCAGTGAAGCGCTTGGGGTTGGAGGCAATCAGCCCCAGCATTTT.

This clonotype was counted only a few times. The chain joins TRBV11-2 to TRBJ2-5; maybe TRBD1 (6 bases). CDR1 SGHAT and CDR2 FQNNGV come from the germline V gene. The CDR3 extends over 18 amino acids. V lost 6 bases to trimming and J lost 2 bases, with 25 bases between them. CDR3 DNA: TGTGCCAGCAGTCAAGGGAGAGGGGCAGGGGACGGGCAAGAGACCCAGTACTTC. It specifies CASSQGRGAGDGQETQYF.

This clonotype was recorded at least ten times. This sequence joins TRBV20-1 and TRBJ1-2; 7 bases map to TRBD1. After removal of 6 bases from V and 5 bases from J, the junction contained 9 bases not matched to a gene. This CDR3 spans 13 amino acids. Germline CDR1 reads DFQATT; CDR2 reads SNEGSKA (reference sequence). The CDR3 reads CSATKQGRYGYTF. The DNA of the CDR3 is TGCAGTGCAACTAAACAGGGGCGGTATGGCTACACCTTC.

This clonotype was found a few times. The rearrangement uses TRBV15 and TRBJ1-1; D unresolved. V lost 0 bases and J 11 bases, leaving 19 bases between the germline ends. The CDR3 covers 15 residues. Germline CDR1 reads LNHNV; CDR2 reads YYDKDF (reference sequence). CDR3 region: CATSRDEGLLGMAFF. CDR3 in DNA: TGTGCCACCAGCAGAGATGAGGGCCTGCTAGGTATGGCTTTCTTT.

This chain joins TRBV2 and TRBJ1-2; D is unresolved. Trimming pared 1 base from V and 4 bases from J, leaving 10 bases between. This CDR3 comprises 14 residues. Looked up from germline, CDR1 is SNHLY and CDR2 is FYNNEI. The CDR3 DNA reads TGTGCCAGCAGTGAAGGGGTGACTAGCTATGGCTACACCTTC. Protein: CASSEGVTSYGYTF.